This TCR beta chain was found in a study of blood T cells in healthy people across ages. Study results and limitations: Donor CMV status, an unknown factor, possibly confounded changes in expanded clonotypes. A greater number of naive CD4+ cells and higher diversity distinguished long-lived donors from aged donors. Among T cells, TCR beta diversity per million cells dropped roughly linearly as age rose.

This clonotype was counted a few times. The antigen remains undetermined. The second PCR ran about 6 to 12 cycles with a sample-barcoded 5' primer and J-beta primers. TCRdb called the 5' RACE reads again in MiXCR, with one record for every CDR3 protein. The sample lists hundreds of thousands of distinct CDR3 sequences, 47% occurring once. The V gene's germline CDR1 is LGHDT and CDR2 YNNKEL (reference sequence). V dropped 4 bases and J dropped 4; count of bases not matched to a gene: 10. The CDR3 runs 16 residues. Isolation yielded PBMCs, at least 6 million per sample, in every case. The rearrangement joins TRBV3-1 to TRBJ2-3; 8 nucleotides line up with TRBD1. The receptor was isolated from a man older than 75 in good health. The material sequenced was blood. The CDR3 region is CASSLPLGTGSDTQYF. For the CDR3, the DNA is TGTGCCAGCAGCCTCCCCCTCGGGACAGGCTCAGATACGCAGTATTTT.